This TCR beta chain was identified in a study of human T cells and chemical hapten exposure. Study results and limitations: The formation of large CDR3 similarity clusters by expanded TCRs significantly exceeded that of controls.

Comments on this clonotype: Its antigen remains unidentified.

MiXCR was run by TCRdb on the RACE reads, yielding one entry per CDR3 protein. The sample consists of a few hundred thousand distinct CDR3 sequences, around 7% of them appearing once. Indicated time point: pre-sensitization, week 0. Treatment defined: therapeutic diphenylcyclopropenone sensitization with weekly scalp DPC. Germline CDR1 SGHTA, CDR2 FQGNSA. This CDR3 contains 15 residues. Trimming cost V 3 bases and J 8 bases, with 14 bases left between them. The sequence derives from a man in his late teens or twenties with alopecia areata. Some clones in this sample may be carry-over from other donors' samples. The source was whole blood, collected in connection with sensitization to the hapten diphenylcyclopropenone (DPC). The V and J genes are TRBV7-2 and TRBJ1-6; unclear D gene. The CDR3: CASSLSKVRDSPLHF. In DNA, the CDR3 is TGTGCCAGCAGCTTGTCGAAAGTTAGGGATTCACCCCTCCACTTT.